These T cell receptor beta chains were read from a single sample in a study of T cells in Graves' hyperthyroidism and ophthalmopathy. TCRdb itself ran the multiplex PCR reads through MiXCR, one entry per CDR3 protein. The data hold about 200,000 distinct CDR3 sequences, with under 20% observed a single time. Sequenced material: blood. The receptor source for this set is a man over 45 with Graves' hyperthyroidism. The CDR3 runs from the conserved cysteine through the conserved F or W. The D gene is left open where the match is weak. Size values are once, few and many counts, or a class for expanded clones, and some rows have none.

TRBV29-1	14	TRBD2	many	TRBJ2-3	CSVALAGVTDTQYF	TGCAGCGTCGCACTAGCGGGAGTTACAGATACGCAGTATTTT
TRBV18	14	TRBD1	-	TRBJ1-2	CASSPTRGRDGYTF	TGTGCCAGCTCACCGACCAGGGGGCGGGATGGCTACACCTTC
TRBV28	13	-	-	TRBJ2-1	CASSLAPYNEQFF	TGTGCCAGCAGTTTGGCCCCTTACAATGAGCAGTTCTTC
TRBV7-2	14	-	-	TRBJ2-3	CASSLTRGSNTQYF	TGTGCCAGCAGCTTAACGAGGGGCTCAAATACGCAGTATTTT
TRBV7-2	14	-	many	TRBJ2-2	CASSLERVTGELFF	TGTGCCAGCAGCTTAGAGAGAGTCACCGGGGAGCTGTTTTTT
TRBV19	16	-	-	TRBJ2-2	CASSTFLTSLAGELFF	TGTGCCAGTAGTACCTTTCTTACTAGTCTGGCCGGGGAGCTGTTTTTT
TRBV18	14	-	-	TRBJ1-6	CASSAQGYNSPLHF	TGTGCCAGCTCGGCACAGGGATATAATTCACCCCTCCACTTT
TRBV9	17	TRBD2	-	TRBJ2-3	CASSMGLAGGSTDTQYF	TGTGCCAGCAGCATGGGACTAGCGGGAGGGAGCACAGATACGCAGTATTTT
TRBV15	15	-	-	TRBJ1-2	CATSRELGVGYGYTF	TGTGCCACCAGCAGAGAACTAGGGGTTGGGTATGGCTACACCTTC
TRBV20-1	13	TRBD2	-	TRBJ2-7	CSARLAGVGEQYF	TGCAGTGCGCGACTAGCGGGAGTTGGCGAGCAGTACTTC
TRBV10-3	14	TRBD2	-	TRBJ2-3	CATGSSGKVDTQYF	TGTGCCACCGGGTCTAGCGGAAAGGTAGATACGCAGTATTTT
TRBV7-3	13	-	many	TRBJ2-3	CASSAGTKDTQYF	TGTGCCAGCAGCGCCGGGACCAAAGATACGCAGTATTTT
TRBV28	17	-	-	TRBJ2-1	CASSHITGRSEKNEQFF	TGTGCCAGCAGTCATATAACAGGGAGGAGTGAGAAAAATGAGCAGTTCTTC
TRBV2	14	-	many	TRBJ2-3	CASSETFLADTQYF	TGTGCCAGCAGTGAGACCTTTCTGGCAGATACGCAGTATTTT
TRBV6-4	15	TRBD2	few	TRBJ2-1	CASSPVAGSYNEQFF	TGTGCCAGCAGCCCGGTAGCGGGCTCCTACAATGAGCAGTTCTTC
TRBV5-1	14	TRBD2	many	TRBJ2-7	CASSDGTTVYEQYF	TGCGCCAGCAGCGACGGGACTACCGTCTACGAGCAGTACTTC
TRBV11-3	14	TRBD2	many	TRBJ2-3	CASGDLSGADTQYF	TGTGCCAGCGGAGATTTAAGCGGGGCAGATACGCAGTATTTT
TRBV11-2	14	-	many	TRBJ2-7	CASSLYPQAYEQYF	TGTGCCAGCAGCTTATACCCTCAAGCCTACGAGCAGTACTTC
TRBV12-3/TRBV12-4	14	TRBD2	many	TRBJ2-1	CASSQAGPGDEQFF	TGTGCCAGCAGTCAAGCGGGACCCGGGGATGAGCAGTTCTTC
TRBV7-2	13	-	many	TRBJ2-5	CASSLWGDETQYF	TGTGCCAGCAGCTTATGGGGCGACGAGACCCAGTACTTC
TRBV9	14	TRBD2	-	TRBJ2-3	CASGGGLPTDTQYF	TGTGCCAGCGGGGGGGGACTGCCCACAGATACGCAGTATTTT
TRBV6-1	16	TRBD1	few	TRBJ1-5	CASSEDRRGLNQPQHF	TGTGCCAGCAGTGAAGATCGCAGGGGGCTGAATCAGCCCCAGCATTTT
TRBV5-1	15	TRBD2	once	TRBJ2-7	CASSFRTSGSYEQYF	TGCGCCAGCAGCTTTCGGACTAGCGGGAGCTACGAGCAGTACTTC
TRBV11-2	16	TRBD2	few	TRBJ2-2	CASSYPSGVNTGELFF	TGTGCCAGCAGCTACCCTAGCGGGGTAAACACCGGGGAGCTGTTTTTT
TRBV2	13	TRBD1	many	TRBJ1-1	CASSPDRSTEAFF	TGTGCCAGCAGTCCGGACAGGTCCACTGAAGCTTTCTTT
TRBV7-2	13	-	many	TRBJ2-3	CAARASLTDTQYF	TGTGCCGCGCGCGCTAGTCTCACAGATACGCAGTATTTT
TRBV3-1	12	-	many	TRBJ1-1	CASSEGGTEAFF	TGTGCCAGCAGCGAGGGAGGCACTGAAGCTTTCTTT
TRBV28	15	-	many	TRBJ2-3	CASSLRNGLLDTQYF	TGTGCCAGCAGTTTAAGAAACGGCCTCCTAGATACGCAGTATTTT
TRBV19	13	TRBD1	-	TRBJ1-5	CASSDRGRWPQHF	TGTGCCAGTAGTGACAGGGGACGTTGGCCCCAGCATTTT
TRBV29-1	12	-	-	TRBJ1-2	CSVDRGDGGYTF	TGCAGCGTTGACAGAGGGGATGGGGGCTACACCTTC
TRBV6-1	17	-	many	TRBJ2-5	CASSLGRARGDQETQYF	TGTGCCAGCAGCTTGGGGAGGGCCAGGGGGGACCAAGAGACCCAGTACTTC
TRBV12-3/TRBV12-4	13	-	medium-sized	TRBJ1-1	CASSLNMVAEAFF	TGTGCCAGCAGTTTGAACATGGTTGCTGAAGCTTTCTTT
TRBV27	11	-	few	TRBJ1-1	CASRQGTEAFF	TGTGCCAGCCGTCAGGGCACTGAAGCTTTCTTT
TRBV6-5	14	-	few	TRBJ1-4	CASSYGNTNEKLFF	TGTGCCAGCAGTTACGGGAATACTAATGAAAAACTGTTTTTT
TRBV5-8	15	-	-	TRBJ1-5	CVSSVGQYSNQPQHF	TGTGTCAGCAGCGTCGGACAGTATAGCAATCAGCCCCAGCATTTT
TRBV28	16	-	many	TRBJ2-1	CASTRDAESSYNEQFF	TGTGCCAGCACAAGGGACGCTGAGAGCTCCTACAATGAGCAGTTCTTC
TRBV6-1	13	-	many	TRBJ2-7	CASMVGSSYEQYF	TGTGCCAGCATGGTAGGCAGCTCCTACGAGCAGTACTTC
TRBV10-3	13	-	-	TRBJ1-2	CAISGGLIYGYTF	TGTGCCATCAGTGGGGGACTGATCTATGGCTACACCTTC
TRBV2	15	-	many	TRBJ1-6	CASSEAGGGQSPLHF	TGTGCCAGCAGTGAAGCCGGGGGGGGCCAATCACCCCTCCACTTT
TRBV20-1	14	-	many	TRBJ1-5	CSARASGEDQPQHF	TGCAGTGCTAGAGCTTCAGGGGAAGATCAGCCCCAGCATTTT
TRBV27	16	TRBD1	many	TRBJ2-1	CASSLLGTGTYNEQFF	TGTGCCAGCAGCCTACTAGGGACAGGGACGTACAATGAGCAGTTCTTC
TRBV20-1	15	TRBD1	many	TRBJ1-1	CSARVPGTGGTEAFF	TGCAGTGCTAGAGTTCCCGGGACAGGGGGCACTGAAGCTTTCTTT
TRBV19	17	TRBD2	many	TRBJ2-5	CASSPRSSGTLQETQYF	TGTGCCAGTAGTCCCCGATCTAGCGGGACCCTCCAAGAGACCCAGTACTTC
TRBV7-8	15	TRBD2	-	TRBJ2-1	CASSTTSVSYNEQFF	TGTGCCAGCAGCACGACTAGCGTCTCCTACAATGAGCAGTTCTTC
TRBV20-1	14	-	many	TRBJ2-7	CSALRDSSSYEQYF	TGCAGTGCCCTAAGAGACTCGAGCTCCTACGAGCAGTACTTC
TRBV20-1	16	TRBD2	many	TRBJ2-3	CSARDLLAGGADTQYF	TGCAGTGCTAGAGATCTACTAGCGGGAGGAGCAGATACGCAGTATTTT
TRBV2	13	-	many	TRBJ2-6	CASSKSGANVLTF	TGTGCCAGCAGTAAATCTGGGGCCAACGTCCTGACTTTC
TRBV28	13	-	many	TRBJ1-2	CASSSTVGYGYTF	TGTGCCAGCAGTTCGACAGTTGGTTATGGCTACACCTTC
TRBV29-1	15	-	few	TRBJ2-1	CSVEDGIDTYNEQFF	TGCAGCGTTGAAGATGGGATTGACACGTACAATGAGCAGTTCTTC
TRBV7-3	16	TRBD1	-	TRBJ2-3	CASSSWTGDDTDTQYF	TGTGCCAGCAGCTCCTGGACAGGGGACGACACAGATACGCAGTATTTT
TRBV28	14	-	-	TRBJ2-7	CASLGGQELYEQYF	TGTGCCAGTCTGGGGGGACAAGAGTTATACGAGCAGTACTTC